One and the same sample provided the 14 T cell receptor beta chains below, sequenced in a study of PD-L1 blockade in urothelial cancer. TCRdb's table, derived via immunoSEQ multiplex PCR, lists solely in-frame clones and lacks some. The sample has 85,000 to 100,000 clones; more than 85% are singletons. This material consisted of PBMCs, taken around atezolizumab (anti-PD-L1) treatment. The origin of the receptors is a man between 60 and 75 years old with urothelial cancer.

In DNA, the CDR3 is TGTGCCAGCAGCCAGGGGGTAGCGGGATTGGAGACCCAGTACTTC. This encodes CASSQGVAGLETQYF. The chain couples TRBV5-4 to TRBJ2-5, with D possibly being TRBD2 (8 bases). From germline, CDR1 is SGHNT and CDR2 YYREEE (reference sequence). V shed 4 bases and J shed 5 bases, with 18 bases lying between them. The CDR3 sequence is 15 residues long.

This chain uses TRBV5-4 with TRBJ2-7, with D perhaps TRBD1 (5 bases). Trimming stripped 7 bases from V and 5 bases from J, with 10 bases between. The CDR3 runs to 11 residues. In germline, CDR1 is SGHNT, CDR2 YYREEE (reference sequence). This CDR3 reads CASGSGNEQYF. CDR3 nucleotide sequence: TGTGCCAGCGGCTCAGGGAACGAGCAGTACTTC.

The CDR3 spells CASSSQGDTEAFF. CDR3 DNA sequence: TGTGCCAGCAGCTCCCAGGGCGACACTGAAGCTTTCTTT. This rearrangement joins TRBV7-2 to TRBJ1-1, with D possibly TRBD1 on 5 matching bases. CDR3 length: 13 residues. Trimming left V 4 bases short and J 3 bases short, with 9 bases between. Per the germline V gene, CDR1 is SGHTA and CDR2 is FQGNSA.

This clone was counted once. The J gene is TRBJ1-1, the V gene TRBV5-1, with TRBD1 matching 11 bases. The ends lost 4 bases at V and 4 bases at J; junction bases unmatched: 3. The germline gives CDR1 SGHRS, CDR2 YFSETQ. CDR3 length: 14 amino acids. CDR3 loop: CASSPGQGVTEAFF. The CDR3 region has the DNA TGCGCCAGCAGCCCGGGACAGGGGGTCACTGAAGCTTTCTTT.

The rearrangement links TRBV29-1 to TRBJ1-1, with TRBD1 identical over 8 bases. Germline V CDR1 and CDR2: SQVTM, ANQGSEA. V lost 4 bases and J lost 7; bases outside the gene matches: 17. The CDR3 consists of 16 residues. CDR3 region: CSVVNFQGAKDGEAFF. The CDR3 nucleotides are TGCAGCGTTGTAAACTTTCAGGGGGCAAAAGACGGTGAAGCTTTCTTT. Using reference TRBV29-1 and TRBJ1-1 for the parts outside the CDR3, the full variable domain is SAVISQKPSRDICQRGTSLTIQCQVDSQVTMMFWYRQQPGQSLTLIATANQGSEATYESGFVIDKFPISRPNLTFSTLTVSNMSPEDSSIYLCSVVNFQGAKDGEAFFGQGTRLTVV.

The chain recombines TRBV7-9 with TRBJ2-7; 8 nucleotides line up with TRBD1. The CDR3 covers 14 residues. The germline gives CDR1 SEHNR, CDR2 FQNEAQ (reference sequence). The junction had 4 bases not matched to a gene; V was cut back by 4 bases and J by 2 bases. The CDR3 DNA reads TGTGCCAGCAGCTCAGGGGGCTATACCTACGAGCAGTACTTC. Translation: CASSSGGYTYEQYF.

The chain employs TRBV7-9 and TRBJ1-2; 9 bases are shared with TRBD1. V shed 7 bases and J 4 bases; nucleotides not matched to a gene: 19. The CDR3 extends over 18 amino acids. CDR1 is SEHNR, CDR2 FQNEAQ, per germline (reference sequence). The CDR3 DNA sequence: TGTGCCAGCACGAAATTCCCGGGACAGGGACCAAGAAGCTATGGCTACACCTTC. As protein: CASTKFPGQGPRSYGYTF.

V and J are TRBV7-8 and TRBJ2-7, with TRBD1 matching 10 bases. CDR3 length equals 17 residues. Germline V lookup: CDR1 SGHVS, CDR2 FQNEAQ. V was pared by 0 bases and J by 0 bases, with 5 bases of the junction left unmatched. The DNA for the CDR3 is TGTGCCAGCAGCTTAGCCATAGGGACAGGGGACTCCTACGAGCAGTACTTC. Its translation: CASSLAIGTGDSYEQYF. Using reference TRBV7-8 and TRBJ2-7 for the parts outside the CDR3, the full variable domain is GAGVSQSPRYKVAKRGQDVALRCDPISGHVSLFWYQQALGQGPEFLTYFQNEAQLDKSGLPSDRFFAERPEGSVSTLKIQRTQQEDSAVYLCASSLAIGTGDSYEQYFGPGTRLTVT.

The chain is built from TRBV2 and TRBJ1-1; D perhaps matches TRBD1 (5 bases). Germline values: CDR1 SNHLY, CDR2 FYNNEI. CDR3 size: 13 residues. With 6 bases removed from V and 1 base from J, the gap between germline ends came to 9 bases. CDR3 protein: CASRKTENTEAFF. Written as DNA, the CDR3 is TGTGCCAGCAGGAAGACAGAGAACACTGAAGCTTTCTTT.

This rearrangement joins TRBV9 to TRBJ2-3; the D gene is possibly TRBD2 (6 bases). The CDR3 sequence is 17 residues long. Germline CDR1 reads SGDLS; CDR2 reads YYNGEE. V dropped 3 bases and J dropped 6 bases, with 23 bases sitting between them. CDR3 DNA: TGTGCCAGCAGCGAAAATACCGGGACTTCCCCTTCCGATACGCAGTATTTT. Amino acid sequence: CASSENTGTSPSDTQYF.

The chain employs TRBV19 and TRBJ2-7; D not certain. Germline values: CDR1 LNHDA, CDR2 SQIVND (reference sequence). CDR3 length: 14 amino acids. Trimming pared 7 bases from V and 3 bases from J, leaving 16 bases between. The CDR3 DNA sequence: TGTGCCAGTACGAAAAATCTCGCGAGCTACGAGCAGTACTTC. This gives the protein CASTKNLASYEQYF.

The chain has TRBV6-5 and TRBJ1-6; the match to TRBD1 covers 7 bases. The CDR3 runs 13 residues. Germline assignment: CDR1 MNHEY and CDR2 SVGAGI. V gave up 6 bases and J gave up 8 bases; unmatched junction bases: 4. CDR3 DNA sequence: TGTGCCAGCAGCCAAACAGGGGATTCACCCCTCCACTTT. Protein: CASSQTGDSPLHF.

V and J are TRBV6-6 and TRBJ1-6; D is ambiguous. The V end lost 8 bases, the J end lost 7 bases, and 15 bases lay between the germline ends. The CDR3 length is 14 residues. Germline V gene lookup returns CDR1 MNHNY and CDR2 SVGAGI (reference sequence). The CDR3 DNA sequence: TGTGCCAGCTCTCCTGGCCAAATGAATTCACCCCTCCACTTT. This gives the protein CASSPGQMNSPLHF.

The rearrangement joins TRBV5-5 to TRBJ2-7, with TRBD2 matching over 7 bases. V dropped 0 bases and J dropped 4; count of bases not matched to a gene: 7. This CDR3 is 15 amino acids long. Per the germline V gene, CDR1 is SGHKS and CDR2 is YYEKEE (reference sequence). CDR3 in amino acids: CASSLDWTSRYEQYF. The CDR3 DNA follows: TGTGCCAGCAGCTTGGATTGGACTAGTCGTTACGAGCAGTACTTC. The complete variable domain, with remaining parts taken from reference TRBV5-5 and TRBJ2-7, reads DAGVTQSPTHLIKTRGQQVTLRCSPISGHKSVSWYQQVLGQGPQFIFQYYEKEERGRGNFPDRFSARQFPNYSSELNVNALLLGDSALYLCASSLDWTSRYEQYFGPGTRLTVT.